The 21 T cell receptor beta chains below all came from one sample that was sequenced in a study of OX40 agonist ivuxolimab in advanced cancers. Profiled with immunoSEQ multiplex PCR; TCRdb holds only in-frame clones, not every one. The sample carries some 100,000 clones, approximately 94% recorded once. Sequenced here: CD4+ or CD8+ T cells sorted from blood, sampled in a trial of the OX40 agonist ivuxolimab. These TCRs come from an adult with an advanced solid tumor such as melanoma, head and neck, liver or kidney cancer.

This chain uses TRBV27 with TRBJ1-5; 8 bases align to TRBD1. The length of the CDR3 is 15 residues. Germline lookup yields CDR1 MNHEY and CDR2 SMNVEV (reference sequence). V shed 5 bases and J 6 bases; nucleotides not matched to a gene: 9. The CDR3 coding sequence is TGTGCCAGCAGTGTAGACAGGGGAGGAGGTCAGCCCCAGCATTTT. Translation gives CASSVDRGGGQPQHF.

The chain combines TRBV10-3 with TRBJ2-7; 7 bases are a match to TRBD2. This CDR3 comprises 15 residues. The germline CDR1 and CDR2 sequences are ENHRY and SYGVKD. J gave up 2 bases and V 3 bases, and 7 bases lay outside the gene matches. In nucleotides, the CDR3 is TGTGCCATCAGTGAAGTGGCGGGAGAAACCTACGAGCAGTACTTC. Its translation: CAISEVAGETYEQYF.

The CDR3 sequence: CASRDTEYYGYTF. Written as DNA, the CDR3 is TGTGCCAGCAGGGATACGGAGTACTATGGCTACACCTTC. The chain combines TRBV27 with TRBJ1-2; D call uncertain. V lost 6 bases and J 3 bases, leaving 11 bases between the germline ends. This CDR3 is built from 13 residues. CDR1 is MNHEY and CDR2 is SMNVEV in the germline V gene (reference sequence).

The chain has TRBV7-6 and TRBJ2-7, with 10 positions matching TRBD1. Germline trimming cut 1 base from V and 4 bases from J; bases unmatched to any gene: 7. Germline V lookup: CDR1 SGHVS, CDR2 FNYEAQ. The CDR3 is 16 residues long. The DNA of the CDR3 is TGTGCCAGCAGCTTAGGGATGACAGGGGGCGGGTACGAGCAGTACTTC. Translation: CASSLGMTGGGYEQYF.

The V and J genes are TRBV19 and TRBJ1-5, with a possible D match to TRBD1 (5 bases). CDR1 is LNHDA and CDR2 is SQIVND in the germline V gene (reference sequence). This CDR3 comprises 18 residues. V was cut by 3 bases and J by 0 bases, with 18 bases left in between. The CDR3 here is CASSIIGTFGYSNQPQHF. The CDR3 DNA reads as TGTGCCAGTAGTATTATCGGGACTTTCGGATATAGCAATCAGCCCCAGCATTTT. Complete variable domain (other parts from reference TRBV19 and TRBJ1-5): DGGITQSPKYLFRKEGQNVTLSCEQNLNHDAMYWYRQDPGQGLRLIYYSQIVNDFQKGDIAEGYSVSREKKESFPLTVTSAQKNPTAFYLCASSIIGTFGYSNQPQHFGDGTRLSIL.

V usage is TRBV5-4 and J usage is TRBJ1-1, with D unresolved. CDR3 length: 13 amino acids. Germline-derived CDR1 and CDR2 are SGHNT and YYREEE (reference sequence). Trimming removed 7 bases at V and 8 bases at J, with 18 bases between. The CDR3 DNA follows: TGTGCCAGCCACAGCGTGCCTAGGGAGGAAGCTTTCTTT. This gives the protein CASHSVPREEAFF.

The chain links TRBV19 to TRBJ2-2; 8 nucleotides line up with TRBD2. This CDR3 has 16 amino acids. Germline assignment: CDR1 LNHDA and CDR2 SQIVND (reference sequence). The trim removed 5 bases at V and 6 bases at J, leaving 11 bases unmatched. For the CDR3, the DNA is TGTGCCAGTAGTGCCCGGGAGGGGAGAAAGGCCGGGGAGCTGTTTTTT. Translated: CASSAREGRKAGELFF.

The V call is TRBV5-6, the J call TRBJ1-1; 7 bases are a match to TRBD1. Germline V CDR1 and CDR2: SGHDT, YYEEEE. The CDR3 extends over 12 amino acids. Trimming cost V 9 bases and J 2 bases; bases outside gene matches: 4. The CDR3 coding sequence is TGTGCCACCCAGGGGGGTAACACTGAAGCTTTCTTT. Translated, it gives CATQGGNTEAFF.

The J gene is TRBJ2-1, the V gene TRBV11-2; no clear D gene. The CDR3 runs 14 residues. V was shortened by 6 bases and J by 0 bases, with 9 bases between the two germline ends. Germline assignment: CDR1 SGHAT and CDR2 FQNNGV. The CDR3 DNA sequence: TGTGCCAGCAGTTTCCCCATCTCCTACAATGAGCAGTTCTTC. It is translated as CASSFPISYNEQFF.

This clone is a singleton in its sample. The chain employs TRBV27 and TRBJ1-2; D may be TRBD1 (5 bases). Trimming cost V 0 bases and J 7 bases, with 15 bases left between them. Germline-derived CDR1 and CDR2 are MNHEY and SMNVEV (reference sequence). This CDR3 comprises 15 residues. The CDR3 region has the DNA TGTGCCAGCAGTTTATCTGCGGGGGGACCACGTGGCTACACCTTC. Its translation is CASSLSAGGPRGYTF.

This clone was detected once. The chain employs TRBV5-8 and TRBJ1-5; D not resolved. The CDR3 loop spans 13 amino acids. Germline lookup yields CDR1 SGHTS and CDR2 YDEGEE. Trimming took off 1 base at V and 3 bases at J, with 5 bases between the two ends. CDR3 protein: CASSLNNNQPQHF. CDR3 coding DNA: TGTGCCAGCAGCTTGAACAACAATCAGCCCCAGCATTTT.

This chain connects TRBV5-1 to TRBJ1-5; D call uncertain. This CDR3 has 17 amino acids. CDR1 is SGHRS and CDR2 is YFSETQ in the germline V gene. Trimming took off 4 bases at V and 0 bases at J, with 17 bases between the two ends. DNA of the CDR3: TGCGCCAGCAGCGAACCTGGAAGCCAGAATAGCAATCAGCCCCAGCATTTT. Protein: CASSEPGSQNSNQPQHF.

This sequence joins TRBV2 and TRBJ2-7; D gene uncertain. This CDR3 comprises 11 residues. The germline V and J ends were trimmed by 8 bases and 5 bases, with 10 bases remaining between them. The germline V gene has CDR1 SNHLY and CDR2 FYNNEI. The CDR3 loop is CASPSAHEQYF. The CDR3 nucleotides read TGTGCCAGCCCTAGTGCCCACGAGCAGTACTTC.

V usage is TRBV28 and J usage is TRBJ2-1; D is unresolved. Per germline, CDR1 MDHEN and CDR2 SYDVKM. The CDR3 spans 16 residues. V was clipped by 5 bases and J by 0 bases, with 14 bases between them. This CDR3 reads CASSPHRLSSYNEQFF. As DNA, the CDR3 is TGTGCCAGCAGTCCCCACCGTCTGAGCTCCTACAATGAGCAGTTCTTC.

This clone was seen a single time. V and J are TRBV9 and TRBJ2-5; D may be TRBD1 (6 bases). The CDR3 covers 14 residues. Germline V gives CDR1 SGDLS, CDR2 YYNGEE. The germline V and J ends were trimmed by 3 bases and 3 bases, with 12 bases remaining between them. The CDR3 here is CASSASPGEETQYF. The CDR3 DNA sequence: TGTGCCAGCAGCGCGAGCCCAGGGGAAGAGACCCAGTACTTC.

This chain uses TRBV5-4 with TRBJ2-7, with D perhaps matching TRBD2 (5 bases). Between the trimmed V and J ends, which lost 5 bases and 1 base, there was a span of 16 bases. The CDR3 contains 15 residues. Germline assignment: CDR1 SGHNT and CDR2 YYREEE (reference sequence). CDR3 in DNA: TGTGCCAGCAGGTACAGCGGTGACTTATCCTACGAGCAGTACTTC. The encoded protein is CASRYSGDLSYEQYF.

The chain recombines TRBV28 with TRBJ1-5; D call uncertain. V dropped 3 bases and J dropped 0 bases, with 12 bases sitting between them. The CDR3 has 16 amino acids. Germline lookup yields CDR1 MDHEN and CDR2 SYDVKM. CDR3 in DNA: TGTGCCAGCAGTTTGTGGGCAGATCATAGCAATCAGCCCCAGCATTTT. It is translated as CASSLWADHSNQPQHF.

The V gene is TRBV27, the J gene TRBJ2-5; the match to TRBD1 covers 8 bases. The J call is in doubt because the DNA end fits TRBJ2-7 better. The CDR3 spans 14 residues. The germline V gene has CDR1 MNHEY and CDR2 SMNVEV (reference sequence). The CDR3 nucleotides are TGTGCCAGCAGTTTATCGAGAGACAGGGGCGAGCAGTACTTC. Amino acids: CASSLSRDRGEQYF.

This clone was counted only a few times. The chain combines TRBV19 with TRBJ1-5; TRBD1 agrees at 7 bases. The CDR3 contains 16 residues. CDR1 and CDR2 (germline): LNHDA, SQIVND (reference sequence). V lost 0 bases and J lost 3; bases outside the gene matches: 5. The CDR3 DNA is TGTGCCAGTAGTATAGATCGACAGGGTATCAATCAGCCCCAGCATTTT. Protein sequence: CASSIDRQGINQPQHF.

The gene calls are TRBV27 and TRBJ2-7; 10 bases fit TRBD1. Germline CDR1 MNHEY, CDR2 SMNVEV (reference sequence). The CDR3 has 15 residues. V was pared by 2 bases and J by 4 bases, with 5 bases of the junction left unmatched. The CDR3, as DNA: TGTGCCAGCAGTTTAGGGACAGGGGTTACTTACGAGCAGTACTTC. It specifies CASSLGTGVTYEQYF.

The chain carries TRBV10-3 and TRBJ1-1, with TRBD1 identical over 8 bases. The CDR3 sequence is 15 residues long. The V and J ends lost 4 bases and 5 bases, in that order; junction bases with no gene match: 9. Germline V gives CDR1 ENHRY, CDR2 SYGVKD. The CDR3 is CAISGGRGRGTEAFF. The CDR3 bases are TGTGCCATCAGTGGGGGCAGGGGGCGAGGGACTGAAGCTTTCTTT.